This T cell receptor beta chain was obtained from a study of cytomegalovirus exposure and HLA in healthy donors. Overall study results and limits: Confirmation was obtained in vitro that a few CMV-associated chains are specific for CMV antigens. Among TCR beta chains, those listed as cytomegalovirus-associated numbered some 170.

A roughly 120-subject validation cohort, separate from the roughly 680-subject first cohort, supplied the donors. Generated by immunoSEQ multiplex PCR, the TCRdb table keeps only in-frame clones and is missing some. Among fewer than 200,000 clones listed, about 85% were seen once. With regard to this clone: Antigen: not known.

V shed 5 bases and J 3 bases; nucleotides not matched to a gene: 6. The germline V gene has CDR1 SGHAT and CDR2 FQDESV (reference sequence). The CDR3 runs 15 residues. Material for sequencing was PBMCs. This TCR was sampled from a man between 18 and 29 years old in good health and CMV-seropositive. The chain links TRBV11-1 to TRBJ2-1, with 8 bases fitting TRBD1. The CDR3 sequence: CASSIDDRGYNEQFF. CDR3 sequence (DNA): TGTGCCAGCAGCATAGACGACAGGGGCTACAATGAGCAGTTCTTC.